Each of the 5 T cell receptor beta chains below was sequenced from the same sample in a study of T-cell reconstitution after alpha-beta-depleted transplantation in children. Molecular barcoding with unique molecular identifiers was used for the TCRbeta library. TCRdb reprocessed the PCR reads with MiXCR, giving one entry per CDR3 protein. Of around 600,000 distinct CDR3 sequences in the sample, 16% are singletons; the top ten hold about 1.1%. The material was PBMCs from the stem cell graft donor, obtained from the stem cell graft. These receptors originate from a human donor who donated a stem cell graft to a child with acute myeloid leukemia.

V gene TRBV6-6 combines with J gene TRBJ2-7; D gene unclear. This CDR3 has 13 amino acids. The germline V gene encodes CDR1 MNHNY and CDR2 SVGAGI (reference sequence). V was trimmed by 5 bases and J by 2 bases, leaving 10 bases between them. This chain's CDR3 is CASSGPYTYEQYF. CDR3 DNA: TGTGCCAGCAGTGGACCCTATACCTACGAGCAGTACTTC.

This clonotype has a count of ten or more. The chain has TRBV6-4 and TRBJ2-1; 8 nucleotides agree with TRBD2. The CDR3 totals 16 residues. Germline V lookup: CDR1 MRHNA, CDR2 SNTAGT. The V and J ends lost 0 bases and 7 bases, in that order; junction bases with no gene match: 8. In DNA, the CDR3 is TGTGCCAGCAGTGACTCTCTCGCGGGGGGTCGGAATGAGCAGTTCTTC. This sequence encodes CASSDSLAGGRNEQFF.

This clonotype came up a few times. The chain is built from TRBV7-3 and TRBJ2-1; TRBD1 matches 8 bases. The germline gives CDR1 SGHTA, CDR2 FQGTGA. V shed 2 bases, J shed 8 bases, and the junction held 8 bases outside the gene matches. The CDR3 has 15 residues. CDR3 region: CASSLGGSDRDEQFF. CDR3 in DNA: TGTGCCAGCAGCTTAGGGGGTTCGGACAGGGATGAGCAGTTCTTC.

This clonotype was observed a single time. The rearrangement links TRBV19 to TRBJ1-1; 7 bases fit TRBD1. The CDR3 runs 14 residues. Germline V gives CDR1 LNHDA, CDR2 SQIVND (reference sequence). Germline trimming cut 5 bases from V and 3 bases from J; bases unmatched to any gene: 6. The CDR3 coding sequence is TGTGCCAGTAGTGACCGACAGGGATACACTGAAGCTTTCTTT. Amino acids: CASSDRQGYTEAFF.

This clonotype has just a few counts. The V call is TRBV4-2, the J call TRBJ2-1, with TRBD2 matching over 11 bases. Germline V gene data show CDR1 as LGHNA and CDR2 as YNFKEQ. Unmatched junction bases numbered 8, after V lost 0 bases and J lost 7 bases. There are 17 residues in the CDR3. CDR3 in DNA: TGTGCCAGCAGCCAAGATAGGCGTAGCGGGGGGGCGAATGAGCAGTTCTTC. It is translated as CASSQDRRSGGANEQFF.